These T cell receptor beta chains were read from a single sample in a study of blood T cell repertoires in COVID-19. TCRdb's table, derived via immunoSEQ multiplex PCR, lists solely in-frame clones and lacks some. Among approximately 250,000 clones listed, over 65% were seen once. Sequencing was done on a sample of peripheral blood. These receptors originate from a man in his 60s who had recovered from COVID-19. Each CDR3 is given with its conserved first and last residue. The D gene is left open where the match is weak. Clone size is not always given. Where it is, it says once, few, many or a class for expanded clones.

cdr3_aa: CASSPSGGSEEQFF
cdr3_nt: TGTGCCAGCAGCCCTAGCGGGGGGTCGGAAGAGCAGTTCTTC
d_call: TRBD2
j_call: TRBJ2-1
clone_size: NA
v_call: TRBV7-2

cdr3_aa: CASSPRQGSGANVLTF
cdr3_nt: TGTGCCAGTAGTCCACGACAGGGCTCTGGGGCCAACGTCCTGACTTTC
d_call: TRBD1
j_call: TRBJ2-6
clone_size: NA
v_call: TRBV19

cdr3_aa: CATQARAGTGELFF
cdr3_nt: TGTGCCACCCAGGCGAGGGCAGGCACCGGGGAGCTGTTTTTT
d_call: NA
j_call: TRBJ2-2
clone_size: NA
v_call: TRBV6-5

cdr3_aa: CASSPDSTTRANEQFF
cdr3_nt: TGTGCCAGCAGCCCAGACTCCACAACGAGGGCAAATGAGCAGTTCTTC
d_call: NA
j_call: TRBJ2-1
clone_size: NA
v_call: TRBV7-2

cdr3_aa: CSGRWGLLRDEQFF
cdr3_nt: TGCAGCGGCCGATGGGGGCTACTACGGGATGAGCAGTTCTTC
d_call: NA
j_call: TRBJ2-1
clone_size: NA
v_call: TRBV29-1

cdr3_aa: CATSDLPPQGWQETQYF
cdr3_nt: TGTGCCACCAGTGATTTGCCACCACAGGGATGGCAAGAGACCCAGTACTTC
d_call: NA
j_call: TRBJ2-5
clone_size: NA
v_call: TRBV24-1

cdr3_aa: CASSAYRGRETQYF
cdr3_nt: TGTGCCAGCAGTGCCTACAGGGGGCGGGAGACCCAGTACTTC
d_call: TRBD1
j_call: TRBJ2-5
clone_size: NA
v_call: TRBV2

cdr3_aa: CASSQETSLNTGELFF
cdr3_nt: TGCGCCAGCAGCCAGGAGACTAGCTTGAACACCGGGGAGCTGTTTTTT
d_call: TRBD2
j_call: TRBJ2-2
clone_size: NA
v_call: TRBV4-1

cdr3_aa: CASSQDTGGIGGYTF
cdr3_nt: TGTGCCAGCAGCCAAGATACAGGGGGGATAGGGGGCTACACCTTC
d_call: TRBD1
j_call: TRBJ1-2
clone_size: many
v_call: TRBV3-1/TRBV3-2

cdr3_aa: CASSPQSAPGMRETQYF
cdr3_nt: TGTGCCAGCAGCCCCCAAAGCGCCCCCGGGATGCGGGAGACCCAGTACTTC
d_call: NA
j_call: TRBJ2-5
clone_size: NA
v_call: TRBV3-1/TRBV3-2

cdr3_aa: CASSHGVQETQYF
cdr3_nt: TGTGCCAGCAGTCACGGGGTCCAAGAGACCCAGTACTTC
d_call: NA
j_call: TRBJ2-5
clone_size: NA
v_call: TRBV6-5

cdr3_aa: CASSPLPITGDEQYF
cdr3_nt: TGTGCCAGCAGCCCCCTCCCAATTACCGGGGACGAGCAGTACTTC
d_call: NA
j_call: TRBJ2-7
clone_size: NA
v_call: TRBV5-5

cdr3_aa: CASSGSPGTVSYEQYF
cdr3_nt: TGCGCCAGCAGCGGCTCCCCCGGGACAGTTTCCTACGAGCAGTACTTC
d_call: TRBD1
j_call: TRBJ2-7
clone_size: once
v_call: TRBV5-1

cdr3_aa: CASSGGATYNEQFF
cdr3_nt: TGCGCCAGCAGCGGAGGGGCGACATACAATGAGCAGTTCTTC
d_call: NA
j_call: TRBJ2-1
clone_size: NA
v_call: TRBV5-1

cdr3_aa: CASSLDSDQPQHF
cdr3_nt: TGCGCCAGCAGCTTGGATTCTGATCAGCCCCAGCATTTT
d_call: NA
j_call: TRBJ1-5
clone_size: NA
v_call: TRBV5-1

cdr3_aa: CASSRGLPPDTQYF
cdr3_nt: TGTGCCAGCAGCCGGGGACTCCCCCCGGATACGCAGTATTTT
d_call: NA
j_call: TRBJ2-3
clone_size: NA
v_call: TRBV3-1/TRBV3-2

cdr3_aa: CASSLGGQGNQPQHF
cdr3_nt: TGTGCCAGCAGCTTGGGTGGACAGGGCAATCAGCCCCAGCATTTT
d_call: TRBD1
j_call: TRBJ1-5
clone_size: NA
v_call: TRBV7-2

cdr3_aa: CASSLEHEQFF
cdr3_nt: TGTGCCAGCAGCTTGGAGCACGAGCAGTTCTTC
d_call: NA
j_call: TRBJ2-1
clone_size: NA
v_call: TRBV5-6

cdr3_aa: CASSLASGGPQETQYF
cdr3_nt: TGTGCCAGCAGCTTAGCGTCGGGAGGGCCGCAAGAGACCCAGTACTTC
d_call: TRBD2
j_call: TRBJ2-5
clone_size: NA
v_call: TRBV7-6

cdr3_aa: CASSLGPLITYEQYF
cdr3_nt: TGTGCCAGCAGCTTAGGGCCCCTGATTACCTACGAGCAGTACTTC
d_call: NA
j_call: TRBJ2-7
clone_size: NA
v_call: TRBV7-2

cdr3_aa: CSVEDTGAGNTEAFF
cdr3_nt: TGCAGCGTTGAAGATACTGGGGCCGGGAACACTGAAGCTTTCTTT
d_call: NA
j_call: TRBJ1-1
clone_size: NA
v_call: TRBV29-1

cdr3_aa: CAISEFDSGRAGNEQFF
cdr3_nt: TGTGCCATCAGTGAGTTTGATAGCGGGAGGGCCGGGAATGAGCAGTTCTTC
d_call: TRBD2
j_call: TRBJ2-1
clone_size: NA
v_call: TRBV10-3

cdr3_aa: CASALSAGSGGSYSYNEQFF
cdr3_nt: TGTGCCAGCGCCTTATCCGCCGGTAGCGGGGGGTCCTACTCCTACAATGAGCAGTTCTTC
d_call: TRBD2
j_call: TRBJ2-1
clone_size: NA
v_call: TRBV7-3

cdr3_aa: CASSIIPGTGELFF
cdr3_nt: TGTGCCAGTAGCATAATCCCGGGCACCGGGGAGCTGTTTTTT
d_call: NA
j_call: TRBJ2-2
clone_size: NA
v_call: TRBV19

cdr3_aa: CASSDRGAGQPQHF
cdr3_nt: TGTGCCAGCAGTGACAGGGGGGCAGGCCAGCCCCAGCATTTT
d_call: TRBD1
j_call: TRBJ1-5
clone_size: NA
v_call: TRBV28